This record covers a single TCR beta chain. Its antigen is still unknown. No base qualities exist here, and no much larger clone lies one base off it. The library came from 5' RACE. TCRdb records Illumina HiSeq 2500 as the sequencer. The second PCR ran for roughly 6 to 11 cycles and used a J-beta primer mix along with a sample-barcoded 5' primer. Each TCR beta cDNA molecule received a unique molecular identifier from a template-switch 5' adaptor carrying 12 random nucleotides. At least 2.5 million CDR3-containing paired-end reads were obtained from each sample. First-strand cDNA synthesis was performed from all RNA using the Mint cDNA synthesis kit, with priming by a TRBC-specific oligonucleotide. All cDNA was treated with uracil-DNA glycosylase and then went through a first 18-cycle PCR with the universal primers M1SS and BC2_uni_R. Concerning the study's data processing: Normalization of each sample was performed by random selection of 1 million high-quality reads, each carrying a distinct molecular identifier. Reads sharing molecular identifiers were discarded rather than binned into consensus sequences. MiTCR, with a Q25 quality threshold and the strictest error-elimination algorithm, was used for CDR3 identification, clonotype clustering and error correction. A nonparametric unseen species model with Euler transformation was used to estimate a lower bound on total TCR beta diversity. TCRdb passed the public sequencing reads through fastp at Q25 and MiXCR, retaining productive beta sequences. Each entry is one CDR3 protein sequence, shown with its most common DNA and genes. These V and J calls derive from TCRdb rather than the authors' analysis. The sample contains 650,000 to 900,000 distinct CDR3 sequences, 62% of them found a single time. The top ten clones comprise about a quarter of the sample.

The donors were roughly 40 Caucasian individuals from Russia, aged 6 to 90 years, who were systemically healthy. About 10 milliliters of peripheral blood were collected from each donor into EDTA-treated Vacutainer tubes. Ficoll-Paque density-gradient centrifugation was used to isolate PBMCs, with at least 7 million obtained per sample. Total RNA was extracted from PBMCs with Trizol reagent, with at least 6 micrograms obtained per sample. Naive CD45RAhigh/CD27high T cell percentages were measured by flow cytometry on a PBMC aliquot from every donor. Including cysteine and phenylalanine, the CDR3 has 15 amino acids. The DNA shown is the 45-base CDR3, in frame from base 1. From a lookup of the germline V gene, CDR1 and CDR2 are MNHEY and SVGEGT. The trim is 2 bases for V and 3 bases for J, with a gap of 10 bases between the germline ends. The data originate from a study of blood T cells in healthy people across ages (dated by TCRdb to between 2014 and 2016). As for the study more broadly: In model experiments, template switching captured roughly one uniquely barcoded TCR beta cDNA molecule for every two T cells. Using the same blood draw, the study looked at two additional independent replicas of 1 million unique cDNA reads for two donors, one aged 18 to 30 and the other aged 80 or older. Age-related changes in TCR beta repertoire diversity were measured in the study by deep sequencing normalized with unique cDNA molecular identifiers. To avoid experimental bias, donors of different ages were distributed randomly across sequencing lanes. The donors were split into four age groups: young (average approximately 16 years), middle-aged (about 40), aged (about 56) and long-lived (approximately 80).

Results the study describes overall, beyond this receptor: Total diversity estimates from one million sequenced T cells were considered lower bounds and underestimates. Bulk unsorted PBMC profiling prevented conclusive comparison of naive and antigen-experienced compartments. As age increased, observed TCR beta diversity per million T cells dropped in a roughly linear way, and a significant reduction was already evident by age 40. The percentage of naive T cells measured by flow cytometry correlated strongly with observed TCR beta diversity. The CMV infection status of donors was not known, potentially confounding age-related changes in expanded clonotypes. The long-lived group showed more naive CD4+ T cells, fewer expanded clones and increased TCR diversity than the aged group, suggesting age selection.

Here the chain combines TRBV6-2 or TRBV6-3 and TRBJ1-4, with no D gene named confidently. What was sequenced was blood. The TCR sequence derives from a man under 40 in good health. The DNA sequence reads TGTGCCAGCAGTTACCTTGGGCGCTCTAATGAAAAACTGTTTTTT. Translation gives CASSYLGRSNEKLFF.